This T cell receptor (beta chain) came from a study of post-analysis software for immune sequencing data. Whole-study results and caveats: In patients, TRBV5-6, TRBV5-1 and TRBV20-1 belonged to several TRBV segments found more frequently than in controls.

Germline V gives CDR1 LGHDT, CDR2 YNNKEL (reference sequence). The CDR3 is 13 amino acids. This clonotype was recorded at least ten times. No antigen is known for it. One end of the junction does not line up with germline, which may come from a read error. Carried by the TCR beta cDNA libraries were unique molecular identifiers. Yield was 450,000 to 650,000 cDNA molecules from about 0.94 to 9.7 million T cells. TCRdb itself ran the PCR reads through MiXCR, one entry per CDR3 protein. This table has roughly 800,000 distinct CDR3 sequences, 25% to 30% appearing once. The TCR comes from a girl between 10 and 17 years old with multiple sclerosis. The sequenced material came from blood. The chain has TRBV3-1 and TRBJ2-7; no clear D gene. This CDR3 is CASSRDGSYEQYF. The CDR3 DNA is TGCGCCAGCAGCCGCGATGGCTCCTACGAGCAGTACTTC.